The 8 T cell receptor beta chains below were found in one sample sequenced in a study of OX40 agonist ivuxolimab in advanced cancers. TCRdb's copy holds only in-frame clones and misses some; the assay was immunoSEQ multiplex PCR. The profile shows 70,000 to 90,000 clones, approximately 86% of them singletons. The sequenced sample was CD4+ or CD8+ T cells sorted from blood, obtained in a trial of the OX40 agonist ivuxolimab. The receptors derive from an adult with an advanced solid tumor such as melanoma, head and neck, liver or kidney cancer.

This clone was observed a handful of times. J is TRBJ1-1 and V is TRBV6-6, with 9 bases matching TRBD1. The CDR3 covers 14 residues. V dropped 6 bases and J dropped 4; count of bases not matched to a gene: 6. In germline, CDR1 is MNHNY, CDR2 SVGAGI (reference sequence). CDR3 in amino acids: CASSPGQGGTEAFF. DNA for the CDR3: TGTGCCAGCAGCCCGGGACAGGGTGGCACTGAAGCTTTCTTT.

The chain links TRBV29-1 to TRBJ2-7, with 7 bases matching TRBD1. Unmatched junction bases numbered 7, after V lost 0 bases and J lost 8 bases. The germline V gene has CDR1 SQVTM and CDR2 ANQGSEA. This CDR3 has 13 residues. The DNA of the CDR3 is TGCAGCGTTGAAGAAGGGACAGCAATAAAGCAGTACTTC. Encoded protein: CSVEEGTAIKQYF.

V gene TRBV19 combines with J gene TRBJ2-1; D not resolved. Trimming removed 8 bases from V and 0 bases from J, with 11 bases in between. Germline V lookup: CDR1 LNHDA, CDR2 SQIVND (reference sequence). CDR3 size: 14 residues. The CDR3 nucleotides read TGTGCCAGTGCGGACCCGAGCTCCTACAATGAGCAGTTCTTC. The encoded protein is CASADPSSYNEQFF. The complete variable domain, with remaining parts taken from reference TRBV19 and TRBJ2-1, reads DGGITQSPKYLFRKEGQNVTLSCEQNLNHDAMYWYRQDPGQGLRLIYYSQIVNDFQKGDIAEGYSVSREKKESFPLTVTSAQKNPTAFYLCASADPSSYNEQFFGPGTRLTVL.

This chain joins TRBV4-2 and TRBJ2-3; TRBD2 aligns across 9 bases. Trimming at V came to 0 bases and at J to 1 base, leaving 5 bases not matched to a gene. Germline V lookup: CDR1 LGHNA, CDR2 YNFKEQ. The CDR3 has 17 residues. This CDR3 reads CASSQDASGMGTDTQYF. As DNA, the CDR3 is TGTGCCAGCAGCCAAGATGCTAGCGGGATGGGCACAGATACGCAGTATTTT.

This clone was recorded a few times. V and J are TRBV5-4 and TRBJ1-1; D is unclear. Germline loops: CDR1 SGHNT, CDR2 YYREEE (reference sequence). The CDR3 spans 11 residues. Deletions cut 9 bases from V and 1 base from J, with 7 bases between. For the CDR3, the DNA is TGTGCCACCGGAAGGAACACTGAAGCTTTCTTT. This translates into CATGRNTEAFF.

Written as DNA, the CDR3 is TGTGCCAGCACGGCAGAGGGACGGGCTGGCTACACCTTC. It is translated as CASTAEGRAGYTF. The V gene is TRBV5-4, the J gene TRBJ1-2, with a possible D match to TRBD1 (5 bases). CDR1 SGHNT and CDR2 YYREEE come from the germline V gene (reference sequence). V was clipped by 6 bases and J by 7 bases, with 16 bases between them. CDR3 length: 13 amino acids. Variable domain in full (rest from reference TRBV5-4 and TRBJ1-2): ETGVTQSPTHLIKTRGQQVTLRCSSQSGHNTVSWYQQALGQGPQFIFQYYREEENGRGNFPPRFSGLQFPNYSSELNVNALELDDSALYLCASTAEGRAGYTFGSGTRLTVV.

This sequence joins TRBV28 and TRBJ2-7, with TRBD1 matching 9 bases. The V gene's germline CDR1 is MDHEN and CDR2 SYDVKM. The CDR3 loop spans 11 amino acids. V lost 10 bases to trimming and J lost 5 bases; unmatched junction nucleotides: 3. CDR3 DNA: TGTGCCACCAGGACAGGGGACGAGCAGTACTTC. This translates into CATRTGDEQYF.

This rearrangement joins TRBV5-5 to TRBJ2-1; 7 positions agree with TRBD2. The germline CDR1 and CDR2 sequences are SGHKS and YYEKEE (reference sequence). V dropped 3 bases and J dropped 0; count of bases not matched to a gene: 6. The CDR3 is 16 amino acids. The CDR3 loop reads CASSYSSGVSYNEQFF. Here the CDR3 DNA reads TGTGCCAGCAGCTACTCTAGCGGAGTCTCCTACAATGAGCAGTTCTTC.